Below are 9 T cell receptor beta chains sequenced from a single sample in a study of T cell responses to AZD1222 COVID-19 vaccine. The table came from immunoSEQ multiplex PCR; TCRdb's copy has only in-frame clones and leaves some out. The table lists about 110,000 clones, about 91% of them singletons, with approximately 6.5% in the top ten. The specimen was peripheral blood, collected 28 days after the second AZD1222 dose. All receptors derive from an adult who received the AZD1222 COVID-19 vaccine.

The chain uses TRBV5-4 and TRBJ2-5, with D perhaps given as TRBD1 or TRBD2 (5 bases each). Looked up from germline, CDR1 is SGHNT and CDR2 is YYREEE (reference sequence). V was pared by 2 bases and J by 4 bases, with 18 bases between. CDR3 size: 16 residues. CDR3 loop: CASSLPMGTSGETQYF. The CDR3 coding sequence is TGTGCCAGCAGCTTACCGATGGGGACGTCGGGAGAGACCCAGTACTTC.

The chain recombines TRBV9 with TRBJ1-4, with D possibly TRBD1 on 6 matching bases. The V gene's germline CDR1 is SGDLS and CDR2 YYNGEE. V lost 4 bases to trimming and J lost 8 bases, with 15 bases between them. CDR3 length: 14 residues. As DNA, the CDR3 is TGTGCCAGCAGCCCCGCCGGGGGGCCCGAAAAACTGTTTTTT. Protein product: CASSPAGGPEKLFF.

This clone has more than one count but fewer than ten. CDR3 in amino acids: CASSQDLETVSYNEQFF. CDR3 in DNA: TGCGCCAGCAGCCAAGATCTCGAGACGGTCTCCTACAATGAGCAGTTCTTC. The rearrangement joins TRBV4-3 to TRBJ2-1; D is undetermined. This CDR3 has 17 residues. V dropped 0 bases and J dropped 0 bases, with 12 bases sitting between them. Germline V CDR1 and CDR2: LGHNA, YSLEER.

This clone was detected a few times. The chain is built from TRBV7-2 and TRBJ1-2, with 8 bases fitting TRBD1. Unmatched junction bases numbered 16, after V lost 1 base and J lost 6 bases. Germline values: CDR1 SGHTA, CDR2 FQGNSA. This CDR3 spans 18 amino acids. DNA for the CDR3: TGTGCCAGCAGCTTAGGAGGTGCAGGGGGCCTCCTATTCCATGGCTACACCTTC. Amino acid sequence: CASSLGGAGGLLFHGYTF.

The rearrangement links TRBV7-2 to TRBJ2-5; weak D call: TRBD2 (5 bases). The germline V gene has CDR1 SGHTA and CDR2 FQGNSA. The CDR3 is 13 amino acids. V was shortened by 3 bases and J by 2 bases, with 7 bases between the two germline ends. CDR3 DNA: TGTGCCAGCAGCTTGGGAGAACAAGAGACCCAGTACTTC. Translating gives CASSLGEQETQYF.

This chain links TRBV2 with TRBJ2-5, with a possible D match to TRBD1 (5 bases). There are 13 residues in the CDR3. V shed 3 bases and J shed 5 bases, with 10 bases lying between them. Germline-derived CDR1 and CDR2 are SNHLY and FYNNEI. The CDR3: CASSEFRAETQYF. The CDR3 DNA reads TGTGCCAGCAGTGAGTTCAGGGCGGAGACCCAGTACTTC. The whole variable domain, remainder taken from reference TRBV2 and TRBJ2-5, is EPEVTQTPSHQVTQMGQEVILRCVPISNHLYFYWYRQILGQKVEFLVSFYNNEISEKSEIFDDQFSVERPDGSNFTLKIRSTKLEDSAMYFCASSEFRAETQYFGPGTRLLVL.

The chain recombines TRBV12-3 or TRBV12-4 with TRBJ1-5; the D gene is possibly TRBD1 (5 bases). V lost 7 bases and J lost 6, with 13 bases in between. The CDR3 contains 13 residues. CDR3 region: CASTRGNGQPQHF. CDR3 DNA sequence: TGTGCCAGCACGAGGGGAAATGGTCAGCCCCAGCATTTT.

The rearrangement uses TRBV3-1 (or the pseudogene TRBV3-2) and TRBJ1-5; tentatively, D is TRBD1 (6 bases). Germline lookup yields CDR1 LGHDT and CDR2 YNNKEL (reference sequence). This CDR3 is built from 14 residues. V lost 3 bases to trimming and J lost 6 bases, with 12 bases between them. The CDR3 spells CASSQGAVSQPQHF. The CDR3 DNA sequence: TGTGCCAGCAGCCAGGGGGCGGTGAGTCAGCCCCAGCATTTT.

The V call is TRBV12-5, the J call TRBJ2-7; the match to TRBD2 covers 7 bases. CDR1 is LGHNT, CDR2 FRNRAP, per germline. CDR3 length: 19 residues. V gave up 5 bases and J gave up 0 bases; unmatched junction bases: 19. The CDR3 here is CASGPVHRGDFPSSYEQYF. Written as DNA, the CDR3 is TGTGCTAGTGGTCCCGTTCACCGGGGGGATTTCCCAAGCTCCTACGAGCAGTACTTC.